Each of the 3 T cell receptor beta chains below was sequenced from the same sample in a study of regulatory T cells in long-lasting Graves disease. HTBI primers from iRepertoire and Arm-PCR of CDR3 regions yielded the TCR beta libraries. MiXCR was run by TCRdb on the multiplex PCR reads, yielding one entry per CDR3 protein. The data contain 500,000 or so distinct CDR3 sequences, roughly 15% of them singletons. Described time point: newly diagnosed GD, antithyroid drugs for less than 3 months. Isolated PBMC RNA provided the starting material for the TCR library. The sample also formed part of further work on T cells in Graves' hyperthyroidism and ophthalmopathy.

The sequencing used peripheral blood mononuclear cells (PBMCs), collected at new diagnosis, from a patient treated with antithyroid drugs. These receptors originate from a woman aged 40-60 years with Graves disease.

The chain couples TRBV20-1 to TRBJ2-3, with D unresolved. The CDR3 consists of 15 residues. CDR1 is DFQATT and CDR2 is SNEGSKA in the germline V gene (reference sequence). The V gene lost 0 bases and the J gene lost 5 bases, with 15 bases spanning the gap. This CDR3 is CSARDGVVGGDTQYF. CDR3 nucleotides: TGCAGTGCTAGAGATGGTGTTGTTGGTGGAGATACGCAGTATTTT.

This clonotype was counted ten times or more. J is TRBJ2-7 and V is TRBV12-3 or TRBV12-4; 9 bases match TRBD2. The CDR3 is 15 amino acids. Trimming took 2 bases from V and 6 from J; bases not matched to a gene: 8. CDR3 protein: CASSLLAGDSFEQYF. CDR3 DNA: TGTGCCAGCAGTTTATTAGCGGGGGACTCATTCGAGCAGTACTTC.

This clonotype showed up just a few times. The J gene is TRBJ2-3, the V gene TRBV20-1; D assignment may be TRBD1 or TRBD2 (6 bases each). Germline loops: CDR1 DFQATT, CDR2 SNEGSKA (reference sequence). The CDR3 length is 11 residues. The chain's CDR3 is CSRGLGDTQYF. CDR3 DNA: TGCAGCCGGGGGCTGGGGGATACGCAGTATTTT.